Shown below are 23 T cell receptor beta chains from a single sample sequenced in a study of CD8+ T cells in alopecia areata. RNA was isolated and reverse transcribed to cDNA, the sequencing template. The repertoire was sequenced with immunoSEQ multiplex PCR; TCRdb's copy has only in-frame clones and lacks some. In the table there are 60,000 to 85,000 clones, roughly 70% of which are singletons. The sample's treatment: oral pan-JAK inhibitor, 5-10 mg twice daily. Source: CD8+ T cells sorted from blood, taken at week 24, from a patient treated with tofacitinib. The receptors were sampled from a human donor with alopecia areata.

The sample holds one count of this clone. This chain joins TRBV13 and TRBJ2-1, with 8 bases aligning to TRBD1. The trim removed 5 bases at V and 3 bases at J, leaving 6 bases unmatched. This CDR3 is built from 15 residues. Germline assignment: CDR1 PRHDT and CDR2 FYEKMQ (reference sequence). The CDR3 DNA sequence: TGTGCCAGCAGCCAAACAGGGGGAGGCTACAATGAGCAGTTCTTC. Translated, it gives CASSQTGGGYNEQFF.

The chain recombines TRBV5-1 with TRBJ2-1; 7 bases fit TRBD2. Trimming at V came to 4 bases and at J to 1 base, leaving 11 bases not matched to a gene. Germline V gene lookup returns CDR1 SGHRS and CDR2 YFSETQ. This CDR3 has 17 residues. CDR3: CASSLTYSGPSYNEQFF. The CDR3 region has the DNA TGCGCCAGCAGCCTGACCTATAGCGGGCCTTCCTACAATGAGCAGTTCTTC.

This clone showed up many times. This sequence joins TRBV19 and TRBJ1-1, with D perhaps matching TRBD1 (5 bases). The CDR3 loop spans 12 amino acids. Trimming took off 7 bases at V and 4 bases at J, with 10 bases between the two ends. Looked up from germline, CDR1 is LNHDA and CDR2 is SQIVND (reference sequence). CDR3 sequence (DNA): TGTGCCAGTATCGGGGCAGTCACTGAAGCTTTCTTT. As protein: CASIGAVTEAFF.

This clone was seen a single time. The rearrangement uses TRBV19 and TRBJ2-1; D might be TRBD1 (5 bases). V was trimmed by 9 bases and J by 8 bases, leaving 14 bases between them. Germline V gene lookup returns CDR1 LNHDA and CDR2 SQIVND (reference sequence). The CDR3 covers 12 residues. The CDR3 loop reads CASTDQGDEQFF. CDR3 bases: TGTGCCAGCACGGACCAAGGGGATGAGCAGTTCTTC.

This chain links TRBV19 with TRBJ2-7; 8 nucleotides line up with TRBD1. The junction had 3 bases not matched to a gene; V was cut back by 5 bases and J by 0 bases. The CDR3 contains 14 residues. Germline V gene sequence: CDR1 LNHDA, CDR2 SQIVND (reference sequence). Written as DNA, the CDR3 is TGTGCCAGTAGTGCCGGACAGGGCTCCTACGAGCAGTACTTC. Its translation is CASSAGQGSYEQYF. Full variable domain (remainder filled in from reference TRBV19 and TRBJ2-7): DGGITQSPKYLFRKEGQNVTLSCEQNLNHDAMYWYRQDPGQGLRLIYYSQIVNDFQKGDIAEGYSVSREKKESFPLTVTSAQKNPTAFYLCASSAGQGSYEQYFGPGTRLTVT.

V and J are TRBV11-1 and TRBJ2-1; D tentatively reads TRBD1 or TRBD2 (5 bases each). Germline values: CDR1 SGHAT, CDR2 FQDESV (reference sequence). V gave up 3 bases and J gave up 4 bases, with 16 bases separating them. CDR3 length: 16 residues. The CDR3 region has the DNA TGTGCCAGCAGCTTCGCCGGGACCTCCGATTACAATGAGCAGTTCTTC. Amino acid sequence: CASSFAGTSDYNEQFF.

CDR3 sequence (DNA): TGCAGCGCAGCCCTCTCTGGAAACACCATATATTTT. Amino acid sequence: CSAALSGNTIYF. The rearrangement joins TRBV29-1 to TRBJ1-3; D ambiguous. This CDR3 region has 12 residues. Germline V CDR1 and CDR2: SQVTM, ANQGSEA. Between the trimmed V and J ends, which lost 7 bases and 0 bases, there was a span of 7 bases.

V usage is TRBV27 and J usage is TRBJ1-5; 9 nucleotides match TRBD1. This CDR3 comprises 14 residues. Unmatched junction bases numbered 4, after V lost 5 bases and J lost 5 bases. Germline assignment: CDR1 MNHEY and CDR2 SMNVEV (reference sequence). The CDR3 nucleotides read TGTGCCAGCAGTCCATGGACAGGGGATCAGCCCCAGCATTTT. Encoded protein: CASSPWTGDQPQHF.

This clone was seen repeatedly, ten times or more. The chain recombines TRBV7-3 with TRBJ1-1; no reliable D call. V was trimmed by 5 bases and J by 1 base, leaving 8 bases between them. This CDR3 region has 13 residues. CDR1 and CDR2 from the germline V gene are SGHTA and FQGTGA. The CDR3 region is CASSLWKNTEAFF. CDR3 DNA: TGTGCCAGCAGCCTATGGAAGAACACTGAAGCTTTCTTT.

The chain carries TRBV6-5 and TRBJ1-1; unclear D gene. The CDR3 covers 14 residues. V was shortened by 2 bases and J by 4 bases, with 11 bases between the two germline ends. Per the germline V gene, CDR1 is MNHEY and CDR2 is SVGAGI. The CDR3 spells CASSYEEWSTEAFF. The DNA for the CDR3 is TGTGCCAGCAGTTACGAGGAGTGGAGCACTGAAGCTTTCTTT.

V usage is TRBV29-1 and J usage is TRBJ2-3, with 9 bases aligning to TRBD2. Trimming removed 8 bases from V and 2 bases from J; junction bases left unmatched: 11. CDR3 length equals 15 residues. Germline lookup yields CDR1 SQVTM and CDR2 ANQGSEA. The CDR3 nucleotides are TGCAGCCCCGGATCCCTAGCGGGGAACACAGATACGCAGTATTTT. Residues: CSPGSLAGNTDTQYF.

The chain joins TRBV13 to TRBJ1-1; D not resolved. Trimming took 5 bases from V and 4 from J, leaving 17 bases between them. Germline V gene data show CDR1 as PRHDT and CDR2 as FYEKMQ (reference sequence). The CDR3 runs 15 residues. The CDR3 DNA reads TGTGCCAGCAGCCGGGCGGGGTTCGTGTTCACTGAAGCTTTCTTT. Protein product: CASSRAGFVFTEAFF.

The rearrangement joins TRBV30 to TRBJ2-1; TRBD2 agrees at 16 bases. The V gene's germline CDR1 is GTSNPN and CDR2 SVGIG (reference sequence). There are 16 residues in the CDR3. J was trimmed by 8 bases and V by 1 base; bases with no gene match: 5. For the CDR3, the DNA is TGTGCCTGGAGTGCCAGAGGGACTAGCGGGAGGGATGAGCAGTTCTTC. Protein: CAWSARGTSGRDEQFF.

In this sample, this clone turned up once. The chain employs TRBV29-1 and TRBJ1-2; TRBD1 aligns across 8 bases. This CDR3 has 14 residues. In germline, CDR1 is SQVTM, CDR2 ANQGSEA. V dropped 3 bases and J dropped 8; count of bases not matched to a gene: 11. CDR3 protein: CSVDPRGLPKGYTF. DNA for the CDR3: TGCAGCGTTGACCCCAGGGGGCTACCTAAGGGCTACACCTTC. The entire variable domain, with the rest obtained from reference TRBV29-1 and TRBJ1-2, is as follows: SAVISQKPSRDICQRGTSLTIQCQVDSQVTMMFWYRQQPGQSLTLIATANQGSEATYESGFVIDKFPISRPNLTFSTLTVSNMSPEDSSIYLCSVDPRGLPKGYTFGSGTRLTVV.

The V call is TRBV29-1, the J call TRBJ1-2, with 10 positions matching TRBD1. Trimming cost V 4 bases and J 8 bases; bases outside gene matches: 10. CDR1 is SQVTM, CDR2 ANQGSEA, per germline. The CDR3 length is 14 residues. The CDR3 sequence: CSVGDLGTGEGYTF. The CDR3 nucleotides read TGCAGCGTTGGGGACTTGGGGACAGGGGAAGGCTACACCTTC.

The table lists this clone with a count of one. Distinct nucleotide sequences in the sample also encode this CDR3. This rearrangement joins TRBV9 to TRBJ2-5; 9 bases fit TRBD1. The CDR3 extends over 15 amino acids. V lost 4 bases and J lost 1; bases outside the gene matches: 5. Germline V gives CDR1 SGDLS, CDR2 YYNGEE. The CDR3 nucleotides are TGTGCCAGCAGCCTAGGGACAGGGCCCCAAGAGACCCAGTACTTC. Translated: CASSLGTGPQETQYF.

This clone has only a few counts. V usage is TRBV5-1 and J usage is TRBJ1-5, with D unclear. The CDR3 loop spans 16 amino acids. Trimming stripped 1 base from V and 3 bases from J, with 14 bases between. CDR1 SGHRS and CDR2 YFSETQ come from the germline V gene. The CDR3 is CASSLNGISVNQPQHF. In DNA form, the CDR3 reads TGCGCCAGCAGCTTGAACGGGATATCGGTCAATCAGCCCCAGCATTTT.

This clone has just one count. The chain links TRBV5-1 to TRBJ1-1, with TRBD1 identical over 8 bases. The CDR3 consists of 14 residues. The V segment lost 0 bases and the J segment 7 bases; nucleotides outside the gene matches: 5. Germline V gene sequence: CDR1 SGHRS, CDR2 YFSETQ. The CDR3 is CASSLAGTGFEAFF. The CDR3 coding sequence is TGCGCCAGCAGCTTGGCCGGGACAGGCTTTGAAGCTTTCTTT.

This chain joins TRBV16 and TRBJ2-3, with D maybe TRBD1 (6 bases). CDR1 KGHSY and CDR2 FQNENV come from the germline V gene. With 2 bases removed from V and 4 bases from J, the gap between germline ends came to 16 bases. This CDR3 spans 16 amino acids. The CDR3 region is CASSQPLTGPPDTQYF. DNA for the CDR3: TGTGCCAGCAGCCAACCCCTGACAGGCCCACCAGATACGCAGTATTTT.

This sequence joins TRBV5-6 and TRBJ2-1; perhaps D is TRBD1 or TRBD2 (6 bases each). V was trimmed by 2 bases and J by 6 bases, leaving 12 bases between them. The CDR3 loop spans 14 amino acids. Germline CDR1 and CDR2: SGHDT and YYEEEE. The CDR3 DNA is TGTGCCAGCAGCTTTACGGGGGCGGTCAATGAGCAGTTCTTC. It specifies CASSFTGAVNEQFF.

V and J are TRBV29-1 and TRBJ2-1, with 7 nucleotides matching TRBD1. Germline V CDR1 and CDR2: SQVTM, ANQGSEA. With V trimmed by 7 bases and J by 3 bases, 3 bases remained unmatched. The CDR3 consists of 12 residues. The CDR3 sequence is CSGRDSYNEQFF. DNA of the CDR3: TGCAGCGGCAGGGACAGCTACAATGAGCAGTTCTTC.

CDR3 nucleotide sequence: TGCGCCAGCAGCTGGGAGCACGAGCAGTACTTC. Protein: CASSWEHEQYF. This chain uses TRBV5-1 with TRBJ2-7; D perhaps matches TRBD2 (5 bases). Germline V gene data show CDR1 as SGHRS and CDR2 as YFSETQ. Trimming removed 3 bases at V and 5 bases at J, with 6 bases between. This CDR3 has 11 residues.

This chain uses TRBV18 with TRBJ2-1, with unresolved D. This CDR3 spans 13 amino acids. V was clipped by 0 bases and J by 7 bases, with 7 bases between them. CDR1 KGHSH and CDR2 LQKENI come from the germline V gene. The CDR3 DNA reads as TGTGCCAGCTCACCACCTTCCACGAATGAGCAGTTCTTC. It is translated as CASSPPSTNEQFF.